This T cell receptor (beta chain) came from a study of human T cells and chemical hapten exposure. As to time point: pre-sensitization, week 0. Documented treatment: therapeutic diphenylcyclopropenone sensitization with weekly scalp DPC. Unseparated into fractions, whole blood served as the source from which total RNA was extracted. This clonotype occurred a few times. No antigen is known for it. Findings of the study overall: TCRs above 1 in 1000 frequency stayed constant with DPC sensitization.

V was shortened by 0 bases and J by 4 bases, with 10 bases between the two germline ends. Germline assignment: CDR1 PRHDT and CDR2 FYEKMQ (reference sequence). The CDR3 loop spans 15 amino acids. The study used a library that attached unique molecular identifiers to individual cDNA molecules. In the authors' methods: A typical sample had 95,000 to 100,000 TCRs, with about 20,000 to 690,600 overall. TCRdb reprocessed the RACE reads with MiXCR, giving one entry per CDR3 protein. The V and J calls follow TCRdb's processing rather than the paper's. The table has 250,000 to 300,000 distinct CDR3 sequences, almost 8% seen once; the top ten hold about 1.1%.

This sample comprised whole blood, obtained in connection with sensitization to the hapten diphenylcyclopropenone (DPC). The receptor was derived from a man between 18 and 29 years old with alopecia areata. Some clones in this sample may be carry-over from other donors' samples. The chain employs TRBV13 and TRBJ1-3, with D tentatively TRBD1 (6 bases). CDR3 sequence reads: CASSLGQGFGNTIYF. Written as DNA, the CDR3 is TGTGCCAGCAGCTTAGGGCAGGGGTTCGGAAACACCATATATTTT.